This is a list of T cell receptor beta chains from one sample in a study of blood T cell repertoires in COVID-19. Some clones are missing from TCRdb's copy, which holds only in-frame ones; the method was immunoSEQ multiplex PCR. There are 300,000 or so clones in the sample; 70% to 90% occur only once, and 7.8% lies in the top ten. Specimen: peripheral blood. These receptors all come from a woman aged 45-65 years who had recovered from COVID-19. CDR3s include the opening cysteine and the closing phenylalanine or tryptophan. The order of the fields is V gene, clone size, J gene, D gene, CDR3 DNA, CDR3 protein. The D gene is left open where the match is weak. Size values are once, few and many counts, or a class for expanded clones, and some rows have none.

TRBV5-1	.	TRBJ1-1	TRBD1	TGCGCCAGCAGCTCATACGACGTGACAGGGGACACTGAAGCTTTCTTT	CASSSYDVTGDTEAFF
TRBV4-3	.	TRBJ1-4	.	TGCGCCAGCAGCCAAGATCATACGGGGAGTGAAAAACTGTTTTTT	CASSQDHTGSEKLFF
TRBV6-1	.	TRBJ1-4	.	TGTGCCAGCAGTGCGGGGTGGAAGCCGGCAACTAATGAAAAACTGTTTTTT	CASSAGWKPATNEKLFF
TRBV12-3/TRBV12-4	.	TRBJ1-2	.	TGTGCCAGCAGCCAAAACAGGGAGGGTGGCTACACCTTC	CASSQNREGGYTF
TRBV6-2/TRBV6-3	.	TRBJ2-3	.	TGTGCCAGCAGTTACCGGGACTCTAGCACAGATACGCAGTATTTT	CASSYRDSSTDTQYF
TRBV5-6	.	TRBJ1-1	.	TGTGCCAGCAGCCCCCTCGTGGGGGCAGGCACTGAAGCTTTCTTT	CASSPLVGAGTEAFF
TRBV28	.	TRBJ2-3	TRBD2	TGTGCCAGCTGGGGAACCGGGACTAGCGGCACAGATACGCAGTATTTT	CASWGTGTSGTDTQYF
TRBV24-1	.	TRBJ1-5	.	TGTGCCACCAGCCCCCCTTATCAGCCCCAGCATTTT	CATSPPYQPQHF
TRBV19	.	TRBJ1-5	TRBD1	TGTGCCAGTAGTATCGCCAGGGGGGATCAGCCCCAGCATTTT	CASSIARGDQPQHF
TRBV11-1	.	TRBJ2-5	.	TGTGTTAGCGGTACCGGAGAGGTCCAGTACTTC	CVSGTGEVQYF
TRBV6-5	.	TRBJ1-5	TRBD1	TGTGCCAGCAGTTTGACAGGGGGCTGGCAGCCCCAGCATTTT	CASSLTGGWQPQHF
TRBV18	.	TRBJ1-3	TRBD1	TGTGCCAGCTCACCCCCGGACAGGGTGTACGGAAACACCATATATTTT	CASSPPDRVYGNTIYF
TRBV27	.	TRBJ1-6	.	TGTGCCAGCAGTTTATTCCCGGCGGAGAGACCCCTCCACTTT	CASSLFPAERPLHF
TRBV2	.	TRBJ1-4	TRBD1	TGTGCCAGCAGGGACAGGGCAACTAATGAAAAACTGTTTTTT	CASRDRATNEKLFF
TRBV5-6	.	TRBJ2-2	.	TGTGCCAGCAGCTCGGACATAGCGGACACCGGGGAGCTGTTTTTT	CASSSDIADTGELFF
TRBV11-2	.	TRBJ2-3	TRBD2	TGTGCCAGCAGCTCCCGGGGAGCGGGGCCCTACACAGATACGCAGTATTTT	CASSSRGAGPYTDTQYF
TRBV6-2/TRBV6-3	once	TRBJ2-5	.	TGTGCCAGCAGTTACTCGTTGGGAAGACAGGAGACCCAGTACTTC	CASSYSLGRQETQYF
TRBV9	.	TRBJ1-3	.	TGTGCCAGCAGCGTAGCATCAGGGGCTGGAAACACCATATATTTT	CASSVASGAGNTIYF
TRBV28	once	TRBJ2-7	TRBD2	TGTGCCAGCGTAACTAGCGGGGCCTACGAGCAGTACTTC	CASVTSGAYEQYF
TRBV28	.	TRBJ1-2	.	TGTGCCAGCAGTAGAGCGAGTGGCTACACCTTC	CASSRASGYTF
TRBV19	.	TRBJ1-2	.	TGTGCCAGTAGCCCGGGAGGGGGTTACTATGGCTACACCTTC	CASSPGGGYYGYTF
TRBV7-8	.	TRBJ2-3	.	TGTGCCAGCAGCTTAGTATCTAGCGATACGCAGTATTTT	CASSLVSSDTQYF
TRBV5-5	.	TRBJ2-1	.	TGTGCCAGCAGCCGCGATAGCGGAGCCTACAATGAGCAGTTCTTC	CASSRDSGAYNEQFF
TRBV9	.	TRBJ2-7	TRBD2	TGTGCCAGCAGCGCGGACAGCGGGAGAACAGGCTACGAGCAGTACTTC	CASSADSGRTGYEQYF
TRBV19	.	TRBJ2-1	.	TGTGCCAGTAGTATTTCAGCGGGCTCTGGAAATGAGCAGTTCTTC	CASSISAGSGNEQFF
TRBV5-1	.	TRBJ1-2	TRBD1	TGCGCCAGCAGCTTGGCCGGGACAGGGGATGGCTACACCTTC	CASSLAGTGDGYTF
TRBV18	.	TRBJ2-7	.	TGTGCCAGCTCACCAAACGAAGGGACTTTCTACGAGCAGTACTTC	CASSPNEGTFYEQYF
TRBV7-2	.	TRBJ2-7	TRBD1	TGTGCCAGCAGCTTAGTCGGGACAGGGCCCCACGAGCAGTACTTC	CASSLVGTGPHEQYF
TRBV7-8	few	TRBJ1-4	.	TGTGCCAGCAGCCGGACTGCAACTAATGAAAAACTGTTTTTT	CASSRTATNEKLFF
TRBV2	.	TRBJ2-1	.	TGTGCCAGCAGTGAAGGAGGGACTCGTATCAATGAGCAGTTCTTC	CASSEGGTRINEQFF
TRBV30	.	TRBJ2-3	TRBD2	TGTGCCTGGAGTGTTTATGCGGGAGGTCTAGATACGCAGTATTTT	CAWSVYAGGLDTQYF
TRBV7-9	.	TRBJ1-2	.	TGTGCCAGCAGCCGAGCCGCTGGGACAACGACCTATGGCTACACCTTC	CASSRAAGTTTYGYTF
TRBV4-3	.	TRBJ2-5	TRBD1	TGCGCCAGCAGCCGGGGGACAGGATGGCAAGAGACCCAGTACTTC	CASSRGTGWQETQYF
TRBV5-1	.	TRBJ2-7	TRBD1	TGCGCCAGCAGTTCCGGGACAGGGGCGATCGCCTACGAGCAGTACTTC	CASSSGTGAIAYEQYF
TRBV3-1/TRBV3-2	.	TRBJ2-7	TRBD2	TGTGCCAGCAGCCAAGAACCCGGGGGGGAGCAGTACTTC	CASSQEPGGEQYF
TRBV2	.	TRBJ2-6	.	TGTGCCAGCAGTACCCACGTCCCGGGACTCAAAAGGCCCACTTTTGGGGCCAACGTCCTGACTTTC	CASSTHVPGLKRPTFGANVLTF
TRBV7-9	.	TRBJ2-1	.	TGTGCCAGCAGCTTAGTGCGGCTAGCGCCCAATGAGCAGTTCTTC	CASSLVRLAPNEQFF
TRBV29-1	.	TRBJ1-4	.	TGCAGCGTTGGCCCCCCAGGTGGAACTAATGAAAAACTGTTTTTT	CSVGPPGGTNEKLFF
TRBV19	.	TRBJ2-5	.	TGTGCCAGTAGTACACAGCAATTACAAGAGACCCAGTACTTC	CASSTQQLQETQYF
TRBV2	.	TRBJ2-1	.	TGTGCCAGCGAAACGGGATCCTACAATGAGCAGTTCTTC	CASETGSYNEQFF
TRBV7-8	.	TRBJ1-3	.	TGTGCCAGCAGCGGGGGCGAGGGCTCTGGAAACACCATATATTTT	CASSGGEGSGNTIYF
TRBV30	.	TRBJ1-2	.	TGTGCCTTGCGATCCGGGGTTGGCTACACCTTC	CALRSGVGYTF
TRBV19	few	TRBJ1-5	TRBD1	TGTGCCAGTAGTACGGGACAGACCCTGGCCAATCAGCCCCAGCATTTT	CASSTGQTLANQPQHF
TRBV18	once	TRBJ1-2	.	TGTGCCAGCTCACCTTCGGTCGAGACACTGTATGGCTACACCTTC	CASSPSVETLYGYTF